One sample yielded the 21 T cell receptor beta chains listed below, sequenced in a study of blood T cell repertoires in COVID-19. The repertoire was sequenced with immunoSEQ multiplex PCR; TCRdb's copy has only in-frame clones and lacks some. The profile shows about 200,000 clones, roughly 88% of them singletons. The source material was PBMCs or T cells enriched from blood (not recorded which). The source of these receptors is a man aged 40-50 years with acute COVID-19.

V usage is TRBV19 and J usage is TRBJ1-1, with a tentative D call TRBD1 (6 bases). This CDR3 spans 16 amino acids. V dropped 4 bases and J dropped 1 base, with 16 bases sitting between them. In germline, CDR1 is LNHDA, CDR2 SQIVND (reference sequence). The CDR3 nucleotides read TGTGCCAGTAGTACCAACAGGGTGGGCCCGAACACTGAAGCTTTCTTT. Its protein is CASSTNRVGPNTEAFF.

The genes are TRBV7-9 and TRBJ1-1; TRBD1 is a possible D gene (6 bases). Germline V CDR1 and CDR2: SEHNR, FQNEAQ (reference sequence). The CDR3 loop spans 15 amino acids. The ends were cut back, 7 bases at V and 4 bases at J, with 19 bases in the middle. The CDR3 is CASNSGGGGGTEAFF. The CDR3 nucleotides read TGTGCCAGCAACTCGGGGGGCGGAGGGGGCACTGAAGCTTTCTTT.

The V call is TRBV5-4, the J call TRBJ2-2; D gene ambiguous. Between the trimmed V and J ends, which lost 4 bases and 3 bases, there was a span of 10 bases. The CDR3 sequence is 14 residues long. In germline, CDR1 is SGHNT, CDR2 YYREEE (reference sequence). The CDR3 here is CASSPPVDTGELFF. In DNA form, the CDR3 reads TGTGCCAGCAGCCCTCCGGTCGACACCGGGGAGCTGTTTTTT.

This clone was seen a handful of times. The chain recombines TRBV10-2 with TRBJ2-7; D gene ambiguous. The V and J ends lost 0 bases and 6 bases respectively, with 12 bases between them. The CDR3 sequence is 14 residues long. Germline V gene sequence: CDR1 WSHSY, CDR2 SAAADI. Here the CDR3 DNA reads TGCGCCAGCAGTGAGTCGGGCCCCCCGGTCGAGCAGTACTTC. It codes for CASSESGPPVEQYF.

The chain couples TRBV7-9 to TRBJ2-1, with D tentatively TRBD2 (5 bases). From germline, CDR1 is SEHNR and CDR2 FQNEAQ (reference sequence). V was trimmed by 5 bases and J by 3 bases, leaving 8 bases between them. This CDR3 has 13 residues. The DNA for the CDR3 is TGTGCCAGCAGCGAAACTAGCTACAATGAGCAGTTCTTC. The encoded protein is CASSETSYNEQFF.

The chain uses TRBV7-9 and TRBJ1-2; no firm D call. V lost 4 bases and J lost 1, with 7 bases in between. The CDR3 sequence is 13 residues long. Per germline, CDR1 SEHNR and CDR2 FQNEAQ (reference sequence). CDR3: CASSSSVNYGYTF. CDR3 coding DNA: TGTGCCAGCAGCTCCAGCGTTAACTATGGCTACACCTTC.

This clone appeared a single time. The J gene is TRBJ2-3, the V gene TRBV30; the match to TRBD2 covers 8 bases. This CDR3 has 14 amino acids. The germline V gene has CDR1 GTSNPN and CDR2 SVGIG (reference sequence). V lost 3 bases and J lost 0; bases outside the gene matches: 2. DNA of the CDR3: TGTGCCTGGAGGGTAGCGGGGAGCACAGATACGCAGTATTTT. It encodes CAWRVAGSTDTQYF.

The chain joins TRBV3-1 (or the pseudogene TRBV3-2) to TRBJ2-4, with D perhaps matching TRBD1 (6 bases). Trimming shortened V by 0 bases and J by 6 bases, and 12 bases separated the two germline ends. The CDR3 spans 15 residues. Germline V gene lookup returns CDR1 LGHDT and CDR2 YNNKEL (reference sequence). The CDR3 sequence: CASSQDSQGRNIQYF. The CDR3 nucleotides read TGTGCCAGCAGCCAAGATTCACAGGGACGAAACATTCAGTACTTC.

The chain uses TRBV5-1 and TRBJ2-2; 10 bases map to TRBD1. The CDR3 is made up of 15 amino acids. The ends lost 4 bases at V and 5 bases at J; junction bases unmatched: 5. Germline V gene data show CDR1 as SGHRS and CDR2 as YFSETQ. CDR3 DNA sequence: TGCGCCAGCAGCCCTGGGACAGGGGAGACCGGGGAGCTGTTTTTT. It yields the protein CASSPGTGETGELFF. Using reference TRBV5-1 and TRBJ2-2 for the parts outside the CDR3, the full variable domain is KAGVTQTPRYLIKTRGQQVTLSCSPISGHRSVSWYQQTPGQGLQFLFEYFSETQRNKGNFPGRFSGRQFSNSRSEMNVSTLELGDSALYLCASSPGTGETGELFFGEGSRLTVL.

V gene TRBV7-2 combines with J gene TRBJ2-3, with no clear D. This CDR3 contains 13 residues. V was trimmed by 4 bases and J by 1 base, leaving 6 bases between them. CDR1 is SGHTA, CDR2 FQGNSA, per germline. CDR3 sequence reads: CASSSSGTDTQYF. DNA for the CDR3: TGTGCCAGCAGCTCCTCAGGCACAGATACGCAGTATTTT. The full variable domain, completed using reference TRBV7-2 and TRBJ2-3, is GAGVSQSPSNKVTEKGKDVELRCDPISGHTALYWYRQSLGQGLEFLIYFQGNSAPDKSGLPSDRFSAERTGGSVSTLTIQRTQQEDSAVYLCASSSSGTDTQYFGPGTRLTVL.

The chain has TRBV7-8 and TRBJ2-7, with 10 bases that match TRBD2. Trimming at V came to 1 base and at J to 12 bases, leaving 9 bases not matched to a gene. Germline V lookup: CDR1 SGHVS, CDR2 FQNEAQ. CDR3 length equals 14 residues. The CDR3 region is CASSLVTSGSNPYF. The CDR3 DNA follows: TGTGCCAGCAGCTTAGTGACTAGCGGGTCAAACCCGTACTTC.

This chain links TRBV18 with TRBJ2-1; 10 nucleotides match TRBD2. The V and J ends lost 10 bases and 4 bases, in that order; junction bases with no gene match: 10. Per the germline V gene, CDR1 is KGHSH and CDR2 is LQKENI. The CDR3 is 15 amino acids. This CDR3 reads CANSPLTSGYNEQFF. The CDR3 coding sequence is TGTGCCAACTCCCCTTTGACTAGCGGGTACAATGAGCAGTTCTTC.

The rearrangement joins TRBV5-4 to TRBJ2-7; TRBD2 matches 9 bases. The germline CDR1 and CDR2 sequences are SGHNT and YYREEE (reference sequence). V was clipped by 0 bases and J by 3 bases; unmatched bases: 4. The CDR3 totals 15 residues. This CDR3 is CASSLAASGIYEQYF. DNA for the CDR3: TGTGCCAGCAGCTTGGCCGCTAGCGGGATCTACGAGCAGTACTTC. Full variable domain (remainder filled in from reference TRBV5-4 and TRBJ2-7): ETGVTQSPTHLIKTRGQQVTLRCSSQSGHNTVSWYQQALGQGPQFIFQYYREEENGRGNFPPRFSGLQFPNYSSELNVNALELDDSALYLCASSLAASGIYEQYFGPGTRLTVT.

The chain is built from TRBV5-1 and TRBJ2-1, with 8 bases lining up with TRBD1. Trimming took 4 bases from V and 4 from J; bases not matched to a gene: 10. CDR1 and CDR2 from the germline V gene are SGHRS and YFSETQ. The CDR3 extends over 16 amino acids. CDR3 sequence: CASSHLTGVRYNEQFF. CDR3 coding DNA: TGCGCCAGCAGCCACCTGACAGGGGTTCGGTACAATGAGCAGTTCTTC. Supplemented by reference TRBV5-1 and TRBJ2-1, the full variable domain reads KAGVTQTPRYLIKTRGQQVTLSCSPISGHRSVSWYQQTPGQGLQFLFEYFSETQRNKGNFPGRFSGRQFSNSRSEMNVSTLELGDSALYLCASSHLTGVRYNEQFFGPGTRLTVL.

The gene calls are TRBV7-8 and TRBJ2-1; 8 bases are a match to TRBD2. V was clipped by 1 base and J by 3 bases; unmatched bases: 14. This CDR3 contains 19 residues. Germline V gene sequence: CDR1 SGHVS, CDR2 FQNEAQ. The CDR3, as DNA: TGTGCCAGCAGCTTAGGGTGGTCAGGAACTAGCGGAGTCTACAATGAGCAGTTCTTC. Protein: CASSLGWSGTSGVYNEQFF. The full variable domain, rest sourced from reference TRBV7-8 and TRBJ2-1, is GAGVSQSPRYKVAKRGQDVALRCDPISGHVSLFWYQQALGQGPEFLTYFQNEAQLDKSGLPSDRFFAERPEGSVSTLKIQRTQQEDSAVYLCASSLGWSGTSGVYNEQFFGPGTRLTVL.

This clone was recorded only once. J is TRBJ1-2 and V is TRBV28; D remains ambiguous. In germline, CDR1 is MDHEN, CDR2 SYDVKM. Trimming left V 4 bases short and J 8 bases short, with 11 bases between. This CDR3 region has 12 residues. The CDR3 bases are TGTGCCAGCAGTTCCCCCCTGCGCGGCTACACCTTC. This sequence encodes CASSSPLRGYTF.

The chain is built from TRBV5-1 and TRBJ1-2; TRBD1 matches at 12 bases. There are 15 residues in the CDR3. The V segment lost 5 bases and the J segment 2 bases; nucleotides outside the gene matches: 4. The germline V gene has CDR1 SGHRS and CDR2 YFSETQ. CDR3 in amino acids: CASSSGQGANYGYTF. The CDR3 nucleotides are TGCGCCAGCAGTTCGGGACAGGGGGCGAACTATGGCTACACCTTC.

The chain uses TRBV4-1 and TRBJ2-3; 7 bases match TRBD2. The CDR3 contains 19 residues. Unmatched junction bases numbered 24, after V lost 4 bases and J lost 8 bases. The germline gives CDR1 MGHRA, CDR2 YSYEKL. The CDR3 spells CASSPTFSGLLLGDGTQYF. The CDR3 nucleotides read TGCGCCAGCAGCCCAACGTTTAGCGGGTTGCTACTGGGCGATGGTACGCAGTATTTT.

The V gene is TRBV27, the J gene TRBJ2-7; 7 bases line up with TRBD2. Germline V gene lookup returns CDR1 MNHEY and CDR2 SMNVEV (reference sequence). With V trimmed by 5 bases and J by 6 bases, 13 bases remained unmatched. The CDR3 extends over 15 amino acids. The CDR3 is CASSLLADRGGEQYF. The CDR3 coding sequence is TGTGCCAGCAGTCTCCTAGCGGACCGGGGAGGCGAGCAGTACTTC.

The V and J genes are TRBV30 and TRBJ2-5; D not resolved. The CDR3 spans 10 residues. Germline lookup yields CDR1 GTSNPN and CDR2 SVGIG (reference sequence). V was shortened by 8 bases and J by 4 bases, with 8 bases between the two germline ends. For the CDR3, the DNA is TGTGCCCTTTCCCTAGAGACCCAGTACTTC. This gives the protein CALSLETQYF.

CDR3 bases: TGTGCCAGTAGTATCCGGACGGAGGGAGGTGCTTTCTTT. Translated, it gives CASSIRTEGGAFF. The genes are TRBV19 and TRBJ1-1; D is uncertain. The V end was cut by 3 bases, the J end by 11 bases, with 16 bases between. The CDR3 extends over 13 amino acids. The germline gives CDR1 LNHDA, CDR2 SQIVND (reference sequence).